These 14 T cell receptor beta chains were all obtained from the same sample, sequenced in a study of T cell repertoires in cytomegalovirus infection. MiXCR was run by TCRdb on the reads, yielding one entry per CDR3 protein. Altogether 500,000 or so distinct CDR3 sequences are present, 15% to 20% being singletons, with the ten largest covering about 24%. What was sequenced was CD8+ T cells from PBMCs. The source is a human donor in good health (CMV status not recorded). Some clones in this sample may be carry-over from other donors' samples.

Many counts were recorded for this clonotype. The chain uses TRBV7-8 and TRBJ1-5; D is undetermined. Germline V gene data show CDR1 as SGHVS and CDR2 as FQNEAQ. The CDR3 totals 15 residues. The V gene lost 5 bases and the J gene lost 2 bases, with 13 bases spanning the gap. The DNA of the CDR3 is TGTGCCAGCAGCCTGGAGTGGCAGGGCAATCAGCCCCAGCATTTT. Amino acids: CASSLEWQGNQPQHF.

This sequence joins TRBV4-1 and TRBJ2-1; D is possibly TRBD1 (8 bases). V lost 3 bases and J lost 5, with 11 bases in between. Germline CDR1 and CDR2: MGHRA and YSYEKL. The CDR3 consists of 14 residues. The CDR3 sequence is CASSHTGGDNEQFF. For the CDR3, the DNA is TGCGCCAGCAGCCATACAGGGGGGGACAATGAGCAGTTCTTC.

At least ten counts were recorded for this clonotype. CDR3 nucleotide sequence: TGTGCCAGCAGTCCACCGGGAGAGCAGTACTTC. Protein: CASSPPGEQYF. The chain has TRBV28 and TRBJ2-7; perhaps TRBD2 as D (5 bases). V lost 5 bases to trimming and J lost 7 bases, with 9 bases between them. Germline loops: CDR1 MDHEN, CDR2 SYDVKM. CDR3 size: 11 residues.

The V and J genes are TRBV6-5 and TRBJ2-1, with TRBD2 identical over 10 bases. This CDR3 contains 18 residues. Per the germline V gene, CDR1 is MNHEY and CDR2 is SVGAGI. Losses at the gene ends were 0 bases for V and 9 bases for J; bases not matched to a gene: 14. CDR3 in amino acids: CASSYSASGGKTRVEQFF. CDR3 DNA: TGTGCCAGCAGTTACTCGGCTAGCGGGGGCAAGACAAGGGTTGAGCAGTTCTTC.

This clonotype was counted only a few times. In DNA form, the CDR3 reads TGTGCCAGCAGTTTTCGGGGGCGGTACGAGCAGTACTTC. It encodes CASSFRGRYEQYF. This chain connects TRBV27 to TRBJ2-7, with D possibly called TRBD1 or TRBD2 (6 bases each). This CDR3 is 13 amino acids long. Deletions cut 3 bases from V and 4 bases from J, with 10 bases between. The germline gives CDR1 MNHEY, CDR2 SMNVEV (reference sequence).

In this sample, this clonotype turned up many times. One junction end disagrees with the germline gene, perhaps due to a read error. This chain connects TRBV7-7 to TRBJ2-1; 9 nucleotides agree with TRBD1. The CDR3 length is 13 residues. Germline assignment: CDR1 SSHAT and CDR2 FNYEAQ (reference sequence). CDR3 sequence reads: CASSLGQGSEQFF. The CDR3 DNA reads TGTGCTAGCAGCTTAGGACAGGGGAGTGAGCAGTTCTTC.

Comments on this clonotype: A clone one base away is much larger, so this may be a read error. J is TRBJ2-7 and V is TRBV7-9; 10 positions agree with TRBD2. CDR1 is SEHNR, CDR2 FQNEAQ, per germline (reference sequence). This CDR3 comprises 15 residues. V shed 2 bases, J shed 3 bases, and the junction held 4 bases outside the gene matches. The CDR3 DNA reads as TGTGCCAGCAGCTTACCTAGCGGGAGATTCTACGAGCAGTACTTC. The encoded protein is CASSLPSGRFYEQYF.

The rearrangement joins TRBV9 to TRBJ2-5; TRBD1 matches 7 bases. V dropped 3 bases and J dropped 2; count of bases not matched to a gene: 7. This CDR3 region has 15 residues. Germline V gene sequence: CDR1 SGDLS, CDR2 YYNGEE. DNA of the CDR3: TGTGCCAGCAGCGCCTCCGGGACAGAACAAGAGACCCAGTACTTC. It yields the protein CASSASGTEQETQYF. The full variable domain, with the rest looked up from reference TRBV9 and TRBJ2-5, is DSGVTQTPKHLITATGQRVTLRCSPRSGDLSVYWYQQSLDQGLQFLIQYYNGEERAKGNILERFSAQQFPDLHSELNLSSLELGDSALYFCASSASGTEQETQYFGPGTRLLVL.

The chain carries TRBV28 and TRBJ2-5, with 8 bases identical to TRBD1. The germline CDR1 and CDR2 sequences are MDHEN and SYDVKM. Losses at the gene ends were 8 bases for V and 2 bases for J; bases not matched to a gene: 4. CDR3 length equals 13 residues. The CDR3 is CASWTGTQETQYF. CDR3 bases: TGTGCCAGCTGGACAGGGACTCAAGAGACCCAGTACTTC. Using reference TRBV28 and TRBJ2-5 for the parts outside the CDR3, the full variable domain is DVKVTQSSRYLVKRTGEKVFLECVQDMDHENMFWYRQDPGLGLRLIYFSYDVKMKEKGDIPEGYSVSREKKERFSLILESASTNQTSMYLCASWTGTQETQYFGPGTRLLVL.

This rearrangement joins TRBV7-9 to TRBJ1-5; D possibly corresponds to TRBD1 (6 bases). Germline V lookup: CDR1 SEHNR, CDR2 FQNEAQ (reference sequence). The CDR3 is 16 amino acids. V was trimmed by 1 base and J by 7 bases, leaving 17 bases between them. CDR3 sequence: CASSLDGQGQGQPQHF. The CDR3 DNA follows: TGTGCCAGCAGCTTAGATGGGCAGGGGCAGGGGCAGCCCCAGCATTTT.

This clonotype was seen a handful of times. This chain links TRBV29-1 with TRBJ2-7; TRBD1 aligns across 9 bases. V trimming: 0 bases; J trimming: 4 bases; junction bases outside the gene matches: 10. Germline V lookup: CDR1 SQVTM, CDR2 ANQGSEA. This CDR3 comprises 16 residues. CDR3 in DNA: TGCAGCGTTGAAGATGGAAAAGGACAGGGGTCTTACGAGCAGTACTTC. This sequence encodes CSVEDGKGQGSYEQYF.

This clonotype showed up many times. This sequence joins TRBV6-5 and TRBJ2-2, with TRBD2 identical over 7 bases. Germline V gene sequence: CDR1 MNHEY, CDR2 SVGAGI. This CDR3 spans 16 amino acids. V shed 2 bases, J shed 5 bases, and the junction held 8 bases outside the gene matches. The CDR3, as DNA: TGTGCCAGCAGTTACGGCGCGGGAGCGTTAACCGGGGAGCTGTTTTTT. It translates to CASSYGAGALTGELFF.

This clonotype came up many times. The V gene is TRBV7-8, the J gene TRBJ2-7; TRBD2 aligns across 7 bases. CDR3 length: 13 residues. V trimming: 4 bases; J trimming: 7 bases; junction bases outside the gene matches: 7. The germline CDR1 and CDR2 sequences are SGHVS and FQNEAQ. The CDR3 loop is CASSSDSGGEQYF. The DNA of the CDR3 is TGTGCCAGCAGCTCCGACTCCGGGGGGGAGCAGTACTTC.

This clonotype was counted once. This may be a read error, as it is one base from a much larger clone. The V and J genes are TRBV6-6 and TRBJ1-5, with D perhaps matching TRBD1 (5 bases). Trimming stripped 6 bases from V and 8 bases from J, with 29 bases between. CDR3 length: 18 amino acids. Germline-derived CDR1 and CDR2 are MNHNY and SVGAGI (reference sequence). Here the CDR3 DNA reads TGTGCCAGCAGCAATGGCTTAAGGGGACCCGGGAGGAAAAAGCCCCAGCATTTT. It encodes CASSNGLRGPGRKKPQHF.